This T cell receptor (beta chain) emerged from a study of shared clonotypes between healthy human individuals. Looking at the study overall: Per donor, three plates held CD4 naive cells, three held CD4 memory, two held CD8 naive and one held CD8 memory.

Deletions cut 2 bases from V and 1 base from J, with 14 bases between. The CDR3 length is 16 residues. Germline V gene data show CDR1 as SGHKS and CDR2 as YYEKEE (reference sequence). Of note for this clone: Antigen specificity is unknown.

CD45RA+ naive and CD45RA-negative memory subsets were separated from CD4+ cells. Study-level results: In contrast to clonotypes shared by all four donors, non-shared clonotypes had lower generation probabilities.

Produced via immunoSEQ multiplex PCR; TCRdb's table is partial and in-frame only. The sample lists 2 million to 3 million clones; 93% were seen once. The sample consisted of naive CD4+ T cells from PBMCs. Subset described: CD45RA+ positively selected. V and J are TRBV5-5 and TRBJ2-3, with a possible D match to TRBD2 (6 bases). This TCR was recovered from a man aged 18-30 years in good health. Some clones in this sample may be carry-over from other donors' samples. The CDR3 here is CASSFSGAEGTDTQYF. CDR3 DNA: TGTGCCAGCAGCTTTTCGGGAGCTGAGGGCACAGATACGCAGTATTTT.